This TCR beta chain stems from a study of shared clonotypes between healthy human individuals. Notes on this clone: Its antigen remains unidentified.

Study-wide results and limits: A handful of donors showed sharing of around 5% of naive CD4 clonotypes.

Donors were Caucasian adults residing in Nashville, Tennessee, USA. V lost 3 bases, J lost 4 bases, and 4 bases stayed unmatched. The CDR3 totals 15 residues. CDR1 is MRHNA, CDR2 SNTAGT, per germline. Repertoires were generated with immunoSEQ multiplex PCR, while TCRdb's copy carries only in-frame clones and drops some. The sample includes roughly 2 million clones, approximately 94% of them seen just once. Sequencing was done on a sample of naive CD4+ T cells sorted from blood. As to subset: CD45RA+ positively selected. This receptor was identified in a man aged 18-30 years in good health. J is TRBJ2-3 and V is TRBV6-4; 10 nucleotides align to TRBD2. CDR3 sequence (DNA): TGTGCCAGCAGTGAAGGGCTAGCGGGGGCAGATACGCAGTATTTT. Protein sequence: CASSEGLAGADTQYF.